The 4 T cell receptor beta chains given below trace back to one sample, sequenced in a study of cytomegalovirus exposure and HLA in healthy donors. A multiplex PCR was run with 60 Vbeta primers and 13 Jbeta primers. Clones were read by immunoSEQ multiplex PCR, and TCRdb kept only the in-frame ones, dropping some. Its listing shows roughly 53,000 clones. The sample was PBMCs. These receptors were obtained from a man aged 18 to 29 in good health and CMV-seropositive.

The chain links TRBV11-3 to TRBJ1-2, with 8 bases aligning to TRBD1. The CDR3 contains 13 residues. Germline-derived CDR1 and CDR2 are SGHNT and YENEEA. Trimming took 4 bases from V and 6 from J; bases not matched to a gene: 4. DNA for the CDR3: TGTGCCAGCAGCTCCGGACAGGGTGATGGCTACACCTTC. Protein sequence: CASSSGQGDGYTF.

The chain combines TRBV6-1 with TRBJ1-5, with TRBD1 matching over 7 bases. The trim removed 4 bases at V and 3 bases at J, leaving 6 bases unmatched. Germline V gene sequence: CDR1 MNHNS, CDR2 SASEGT. The CDR3 consists of 15 residues. As DNA, the CDR3 is TGTGCCAGCAGTGCCCCAGGGGGAGTCAATCAGCCCCAGCATTTT. It is translated as CASSAPGGVNQPQHF.

V usage is TRBV15 and J usage is TRBJ2-2; no clear D gene. The CDR3 covers 14 residues. The germline V gene encodes CDR1 LNHNV and CDR2 YYDKDF (reference sequence). V lost 1 base and J 6 bases, leaving 9 bases between the germline ends. The CDR3 region is CATSRVSWSGELFF. CDR3 nucleotide sequence: TGTGCCACCAGCAGAGTAAGCTGGTCCGGGGAGCTGTTTTTT.

J is TRBJ2-7 and V is TRBV6-4; 8 bases fit TRBD2. J was trimmed by 2 bases and V by 3 bases; bases with no gene match: 3. CDR3 length: 14 residues. CDR1 and CDR2 from the germline V gene are MRHNA and SNTAGT. The CDR3 bases are TGTGCCAGCAGTGAGATTAGCGGGGCCTACGAGCAGTACTTC. Its protein product is CASSEISGAYEQYF.